This T cell receptor beta chain was documented in a study of prognosis after radiotherapy for stage I lung cancer (dated by TCRdb to about 2021). General notes on the study: About 20 stage I NSCLC patients were enrolled in Nanjing, China, between early 2018 and early 2019. Some 13 patients had adenocarcinoma and six or seven had squamous cell carcinoma as the tumor histology. The cohort included about a dozen men and over 5 women, with a median age of about 79 years and a range of about 53 to 95 years. Four of the 19 patients developed distant metastases after SBRT, at a median of roughly 7 months; the other 15 showed no significant progression. SBRT was delivered in 3 to 5 fractions with a biologically effective dose of at least 100 Gy, and image-guided IMRT or VMAT was used for delivery. All patients were considered medically inoperable, owing to comorbidities in 11 to 12 and refusal of surgery in 6 or 7. Peripheral blood TCR beta repertoires were profiled in stage I NSCLC patients before and after stereotactic body radiotherapy, and the repertoires were related to distant failure. There were some 13 patients with newly diagnosed primary stage I lung tumors and about five patients with oligometastatic NSCLC after surgical resection of the primary tumor. In every patient, SBRT was given without any concurrent therapy. A total of around 38 blood samples from 19 patients were sequenced, with one sample obtained before and one obtained after SBRT for each patient. The investigation overall reported the following: No adjustment for multiple comparisons was applied to any of the reported P values. The small cohort and short follow-up limited the study, so independent validation of the findings is needed. Post-SBRT Shannon entropy and its change from baseline were lower in patients who developed distant metastases; baseline Shannon entropy was not associated with metastases. Tumor specificity of expanded TCR clones was not determined. TRBV and TRBJ usage frequencies reportedly differed by metastasis status, in two V genes at baseline and in fewer than ten V and two J genes after SBRT. After SBRT, the number of unique TCR clones decreased (median roughly 10,000 before versus about 6,900 after; Wilcoxon paired P=0.011).

All patients had node-negative disease on CT and PET/CT, and none had a history of other malignancies or had previously received chemotherapy or radiotherapy. Around 5.5 milliliters of peripheral venous blood were drawn into EDTA tubes at each of two time points. PBMCs were isolated by Ficoll-Paque Plus density-gradient centrifugation. Samples were stored at -80°C immediately after collection until analysis. Reading from cysteine to phenylalanine, the CDR3 counts 14 amino acids. Only the CDR3 DNA is retained, 42 bases long and in frame from the first base. Reading the germline V gene gives CDR1 MRHNA and CDR2 SNTAGT. The TCR beta CDR3 region was amplified from genomic DNA by two rounds of multiplex PCR. In the first round of PCR, primers specific to each TRBV and TRBJ gene were used, and the primer sequences are filed in Chinese patent CN105087789A. The second PCR round used universal primers. The Roche High Pure PCR Template Preparation Kit was used to extract genomic DNA from frozen PBMCs. Paired-end sequencing with 151 bp reads was performed on the libraries using an Illumina HiSeq 3000. The paper's processing steps were these. CutAdapt was used to remove raw reads lacking the multiplex PCR primer sequences. High-quality paired reads were merged into contigs with PEAR. By alignment to reference sequences, MiXCR assigned TRB V, D and J gene segments to each contig. To remove sequencing errors, CDR3 sequences were clustered according to base quality and sequence similarity. Diversity was measured as Shannon entropy normalized by the natural log of productive TCR sequence number. One minus Shannon entropy divided by the natural log of the number of unique clonotypes was used as the definition of clonality. Using the Youden index from ROC curves, the researchers picked the repertoire-metric cut-offs for progression-free survival, and all analyses were carried out in R 3.5.3. TCRdb reran the public reads through fastp at Q25 and MiXCR, keeping productive beta chains. Each CDR3 protein appears once, grouped with its most common genes and DNA. The V and J calls were determined by TCRdb, not by the authors. Here the sample has nearly 25,000 distinct CDR3 sequences; around 36% occur a single time. The ten largest clones capture 60% to 80% of the sample.

Comments on this clonotype: What this receptor recognizes is not known. A far larger clone differs by one base, so this is likely a read error.

Sequences were derived from PBMCs, sampled before or after stereotactic body radiation therapy (not recorded which). This TCR derives from a donor over 45 with non-small cell lung cancer. The chain joins TRBV6-4 to TRBJ2-3; TRBD2 is perhaps the D gene, given 6 matching bases. In nucleotide form, the sequence is TGTGCCAGCAGTGAAGCAGGAGGGGCAGATACGAAGTATTTT. Translated, it gives CASSEAGGADTKYF.